This T cell receptor (beta chain) appears in the sequencing data of a study of naive and memory T cell subsets. Study results and limitations: The power law exponent of TCR abundance differed between naive and memory cells. Activation and differentiation may alter RNA-based TCR counts. Diversity fell and Gini index rose from naive through CM, EM, EMRA.

Concerning this clonotype: Its antigen is unknown.

The CDR3 contains 15 residues. V was clipped by 3 bases and J by 1 base, with 13 bases between them. CDR1 is MGHDK and CDR2 is SYGVNS in the germline V gene. The beta constant-region primer was an equimolar mix of two oligonucleotides covering TRBC1 and TRBC2. TCRdb processed the UMI-ligation and nested PCR reads anew with MiXCR; each CDR3 protein has one entry. The sample shows about 80,000 distinct CDR3 sequences, around 14% of them seen only once. The rearrangement uses TRBV25-1 and TRBJ2-7; unclear D gene. This sequence originates from a human donor in good health. The sequenced sample consisted of central memory CD4+ T cells from blood. The CDR3 protein is CASSDYRRSSYEQYF. For the CDR3, the DNA is TGTGCCAGCAGTGACTATCGGCGGAGTTCCTACGAGCAGTACTTC.